This TCR beta chain was sequenced in a study of CD8+CD57+ T cells in acquired aplastic anemia. The CDR3 is 14 amino acids. The germline V gene has CDR1 ENHRY and CDR2 SYGVKD. Trimming left V 4 bases short and J 3 bases short, with 11 bases between. This clonotype has a count of ten or more. Template material for TCR beta VDJ and CDR3 profiling consisted of genomic DNA. TCRdb used MiXCR to reprocess the reads, holding one entry per CDR3 protein. This table holds hundreds of thousands of distinct CDR3 sequences, around 68% found once. The chain carries TRBV10-3 and TRBJ2-3; D gene unclear. This sequence originates from a human donor in good health, serving as a control. What was sequenced was sorted CD4+, CD8+, or CD8+CD57+ T cells (not recorded which) from PBMCs. In DNA, the CDR3 is TGTGCCATCAGTGGCCGCCAATCGACAGATACGCAGTATTTT. Residues: CAISGRQSTDTQYF.